The clone carrying this TCR beta chain has just one count. Study processing details: It was from reference gene primer amplification that nucleated cell counts were estimated. Only in-frame clones appear in the TCRdb table, and some are missing; sequencing was by immunoSEQ multiplex PCR. V, J and clone size reflect that table, while D and trimming were determined from the DNA. The data contain fewer than 250,000 clones, approximately 88% of them singletons. Germline V gives CDR1 SGHDT, CDR2 YYEEEE. The germline V and J ends were trimmed by 1 base and 2 bases, with 7 bases remaining between them. The CDR3 runs 14 residues. The sample belongs to a study of blood T cell repertoires in COVID-19. Study overall: Acute and convalescent COVID-19 samples came from the United States, Italy and Spain. Sample material is recorded as cDNA or gDNA derived from T cells, B-cell-depleted T cells, or PBMCs.

The sequenced material came from peripheral blood. This chain connects TRBV5-6 to TRBJ1-3; D gene unclear. This receptor was obtained from a man between 60 and 70 years old who had recovered from COVID-19. The CDR3 reads CASSLTVAGNTIYF. CDR3 DNA sequence: TGTGCCAGCAGCTTGACAGTAGCTGGAAACACCATATATTTT.